Listed below are T cell receptor beta chains from one sample, sequenced in a study of T cells in Graves' hyperthyroidism and ophthalmopathy. A single record per CDR3 protein comes from TCRdb applying MiXCR to the multiplex PCR reads. The sample carries 400,000 to 600,000 distinct CDR3 sequences, roughly 20% recorded once. Sample: blood. The origin of the receptors is a man aged 18 to 30 with Graves' hyperthyroidism. Both conserved end residues are part of each CDR3. A D gene is named only where the DNA matches it firmly. The listing skips clone size in some rows; elsewhere it reads once, few, many or a size class.

j_gene: TRBJ2-5
abundance: .
v_gene: TRBV7-9
d_gene: TRBD1
CDR3aa: CASSQRQGTQETQYF

j_gene: TRBJ2-7
abundance: many
v_gene: TRBV29-1
d_gene: .
CDR3aa: CSVDGQTLYEQYF

j_gene: TRBJ2-5
abundance: many
v_gene: TRBV24-1
d_gene: .
CDR3aa: CATSDFGTPQETQYF

j_gene: TRBJ1-2
abundance: .
v_gene: TRBV29-1
d_gene: .
CDR3aa: CSVPPGSGTTQATF

j_gene: TRBJ1-1
abundance: few
v_gene: TRBV4-2
d_gene: .
CDR3aa: CASSQRLGGPEAFF

j_gene: TRBJ1-2
abundance: many
v_gene: TRBV19
d_gene: .
CDR3aa: CASTPYGGANYGYTF

j_gene: TRBJ1-1
abundance: few
v_gene: TRBV29-1
d_gene: .
CDR3aa: CSVEDLGGHTEAFF

j_gene: TRBJ1-1
abundance: many
v_gene: TRBV4-1
d_gene: .
CDR3aa: CASSQVPSMVF

j_gene: TRBJ2-7
abundance: .
v_gene: TRBV2
d_gene: .
CDR3aa: CASSEGGWQYF

j_gene: TRBJ2-2
abundance: many
v_gene: TRBV6-2/TRBV6-3
d_gene: .
CDR3aa: CASSYSWTANTGELFF

j_gene: TRBJ1-5
abundance: .
v_gene: TRBV28
d_gene: .
CDR3aa: CASSLFGRENQPQHF

j_gene: TRBJ2-7
abundance: many
v_gene: TRBV2
d_gene: .
CDR3aa: CASFLHDLYEQYF

j_gene: TRBJ1-5
abundance: many
v_gene: TRBV7-3
d_gene: TRBD1
CDR3aa: CASSSGQGAIRQPQHF

j_gene: TRBJ2-2
abundance: many
v_gene: TRBV2
d_gene: TRBD2
CDR3aa: CASSPKGRGSGGELFF

j_gene: TRBJ1-2
abundance: many
v_gene: TRBV20-1
d_gene: .
CDR3aa: CSASKREGGYTF

j_gene: TRBJ2-3
abundance: few
v_gene: TRBV4-1
d_gene: TRBD1
CDR3aa: CASSPPDRALTDTQYF

j_gene: TRBJ1-1
abundance: many
v_gene: TRBV20-1
d_gene: .
CDR3aa: CSAREIGQTNTEAFF

j_gene: TRBJ2-7
abundance: many
v_gene: TRBV9
d_gene: .
CDR3aa: CASSVGTPGSSYEQYF

j_gene: TRBJ1-5
abundance: .
v_gene: TRBV30
d_gene: .
CDR3aa: CAWTPGQNQPQHF

j_gene: TRBJ1-2
abundance: many
v_gene: TRBV12-3/TRBV12-4
d_gene: TRBD1
CDR3aa: CASTLQGYNYGYTF

j_gene: TRBJ1-2
abundance: many
v_gene: TRBV12-3/TRBV12-4
d_gene: TRBD1
CDR3aa: CASSLDRGRDNYGYTF

j_gene: TRBJ2-7
abundance: many
v_gene: TRBV28
d_gene: TRBD2
CDR3aa: CASSLPGSGGAREQYF

j_gene: TRBJ2-5
abundance: many
v_gene: TRBV28
d_gene: TRBD2
CDR3aa: CASSRGLAGGSQETQCF

j_gene: TRBJ2-7
abundance: .
v_gene: TRBV6-5
d_gene: .
CDR3aa: CASSTSWDYEQYF

j_gene: TRBJ2-5
abundance: many
v_gene: TRBV27
d_gene: TRBD1
CDR3aa: CASSRNRGQETQYF

j_gene: TRBJ2-7
abundance: many
v_gene: TRBV24-1
d_gene: TRBD1
CDR3aa: CATTTGERYEQYF

j_gene: TRBJ1-6
abundance: few
v_gene: TRBV28
d_gene: .
CDR3aa: CASSFAIIHNSPLHF

j_gene: TRBJ1-1
abundance: .
v_gene: TRBV24-1
d_gene: .
CDR3aa: CATCHPTSDSLFTEAFF

j_gene: TRBJ2-7
abundance: .
v_gene: TRBV4-1
d_gene: .
CDR3aa: CASSQATTYEQYF

j_gene: TRBJ2-7
abundance: many
v_gene: TRBV4-1
d_gene: .
CDR3aa: CASSQGGPYEQYF

j_gene: TRBJ2-5
abundance: many
v_gene: TRBV24-1
d_gene: TRBD1
CDR3aa: CATNDLSTGMETQYF

j_gene: TRBJ2-5
abundance: many
v_gene: TRBV20-1
d_gene: TRBD2
CDR3aa: CSALPGLAGRQETQYF

j_gene: TRBJ1-5
abundance: .
v_gene: TRBV18
d_gene: .
CDR3aa: CASSPGTPGINQPQHF

j_gene: TRBJ1-3
abundance: many
v_gene: TRBV28
d_gene: .
CDR3aa: CASSLYQPNSGNTIYF

j_gene: TRBJ2-5
abundance: .
v_gene: TRBV28
d_gene: .
CDR3aa: CASSLYTGRQTQYF

j_gene: TRBJ1-5
abundance: many
v_gene: TRBV19
d_gene: TRBD1
CDR3aa: CASSSWTGSLNQPQHF

j_gene: TRBJ2-2
abundance: .
v_gene: TRBV9
d_gene: TRBD1
CDR3aa: CASSARDRVSTGELFF

j_gene: TRBJ1-2
abundance: .
v_gene: TRBV28
d_gene: .
CDR3aa: CASRSGTLSIGYTF

j_gene: TRBJ2-7
abundance: many
v_gene: TRBV20-1
d_gene: .
CDR3aa: CSARDPSYSYEQYF

j_gene: TRBJ2-2
abundance: few
v_gene: TRBV24-1
d_gene: TRBD1
CDR3aa: CATESRTGANTGELFF

j_gene: TRBJ2-5
abundance: many
v_gene: TRBV7-9
d_gene: .
CDR3aa: CASSYPNRQETQYF

j_gene: TRBJ1-1
abundance: many
v_gene: TRBV7-2
d_gene: .
CDR3aa: CASSLGGLREAFF

j_gene: TRBJ1-1
abundance: .
v_gene: TRBV6-1
d_gene: .
CDR3aa: CASSEFAAANTEAFF

j_gene: TRBJ1-6
abundance: few
v_gene: TRBV6-1
d_gene: TRBD1
CDR3aa: CASRRGQDNNSPLHF

j_gene: TRBJ2-5
abundance: few
v_gene: TRBV12-3/TRBV12-4
d_gene: .
CDR3aa: CASSLQGSGETQYF

j_gene: TRBJ1-6
abundance: .
v_gene: TRBV25-1
d_gene: .
CDR3aa: CASSWDLKGSPLHF

j_gene: TRBJ2-1
abundance: .
v_gene: TRBV12-3/TRBV12-4
d_gene: .
CDR3aa: CASSFTGPYNEQFF

j_gene: TRBJ1-1
abundance: many
v_gene: TRBV28
d_gene: TRBD1
CDR3aa: CASSSGQLLNTEAFF

j_gene: TRBJ1-5
abundance: few
v_gene: TRBV28
d_gene: .
CDR3aa: CASSLGPVGRLNQPQHF

j_gene: TRBJ1-1
abundance: many
v_gene: TRBV12-3/TRBV12-4
d_gene: TRBD1
CDR3aa: CASSLDRGTEAFF

j_gene: TRBJ2-7
abundance: .
v_gene: TRBV5-6
d_gene: .
CDR3aa: CASSQDRFEQYF